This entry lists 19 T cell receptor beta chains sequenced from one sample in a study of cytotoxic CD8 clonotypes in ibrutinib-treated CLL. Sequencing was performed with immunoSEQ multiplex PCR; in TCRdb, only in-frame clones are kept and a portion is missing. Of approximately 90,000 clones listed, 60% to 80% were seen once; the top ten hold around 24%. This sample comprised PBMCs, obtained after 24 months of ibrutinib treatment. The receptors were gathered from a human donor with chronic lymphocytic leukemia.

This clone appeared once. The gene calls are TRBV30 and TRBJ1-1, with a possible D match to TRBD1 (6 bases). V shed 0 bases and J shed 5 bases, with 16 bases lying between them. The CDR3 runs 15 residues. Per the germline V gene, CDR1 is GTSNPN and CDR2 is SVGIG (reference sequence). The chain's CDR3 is CAWSVPGQRRTEAFF. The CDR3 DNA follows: TGTGCCTGGAGTGTACCGGGACAAAGGAGGACTGAAGCTTTCTTT.

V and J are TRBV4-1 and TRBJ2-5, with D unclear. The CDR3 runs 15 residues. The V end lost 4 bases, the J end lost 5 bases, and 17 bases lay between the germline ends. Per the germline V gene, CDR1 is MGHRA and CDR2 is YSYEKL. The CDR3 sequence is CASSPQTGDLETQYF. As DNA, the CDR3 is TGCGCCAGCAGCCCGCAGACCGGAGATCTGGAGACCCAGTACTTC.

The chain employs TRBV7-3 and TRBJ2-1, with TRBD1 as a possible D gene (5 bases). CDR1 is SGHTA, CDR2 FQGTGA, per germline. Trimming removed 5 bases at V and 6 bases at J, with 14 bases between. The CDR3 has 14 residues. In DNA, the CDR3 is TGTGCCAGCAGCAGGGGCCTAGTCGGCAATGAGCAGTTCTTC. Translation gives CASSRGLVGNEQFF.

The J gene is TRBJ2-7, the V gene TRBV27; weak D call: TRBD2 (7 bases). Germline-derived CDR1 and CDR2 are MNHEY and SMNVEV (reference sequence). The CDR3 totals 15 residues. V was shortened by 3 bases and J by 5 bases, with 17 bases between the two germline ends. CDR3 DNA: TGTGCCAGCAGTTTTTACGGGGGGCGCCGTCACGAGCAGTACTTC. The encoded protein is CASSFYGGRRHEQYF.

This chain's CDR3 is CASSEWTGGLDTQYF. The CDR3 coding sequence is TGTGCCAGCAGCGAATGGACAGGGGGCCTAGATACGCAGTATTTT. This sequence joins TRBV7-9 and TRBJ2-3; 11 positions agree with TRBD1. The CDR3 consists of 15 residues. The J segment lost 5 bases and the V segment lost 5 bases, leaving 6 bases of the junction unmatched. From germline, CDR1 is SEHNR and CDR2 FQNEAQ (reference sequence).

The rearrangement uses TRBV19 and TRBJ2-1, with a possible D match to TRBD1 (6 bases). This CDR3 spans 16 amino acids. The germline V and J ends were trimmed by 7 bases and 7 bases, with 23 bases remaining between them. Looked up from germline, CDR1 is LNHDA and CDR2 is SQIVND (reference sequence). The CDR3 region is CASKNSQGHLGNEQFF. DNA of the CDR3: TGTGCCAGTAAAAATTCGCAGGGACACCTAGGGAATGAGCAGTTCTTC.

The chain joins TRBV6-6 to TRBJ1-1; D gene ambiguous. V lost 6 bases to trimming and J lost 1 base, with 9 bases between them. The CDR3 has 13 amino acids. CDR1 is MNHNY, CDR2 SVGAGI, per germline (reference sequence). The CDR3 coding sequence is TGTGCCAGCAGGGTCGGAACGAACACTGAAGCTTTCTTT. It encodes CASRVGTNTEAFF.

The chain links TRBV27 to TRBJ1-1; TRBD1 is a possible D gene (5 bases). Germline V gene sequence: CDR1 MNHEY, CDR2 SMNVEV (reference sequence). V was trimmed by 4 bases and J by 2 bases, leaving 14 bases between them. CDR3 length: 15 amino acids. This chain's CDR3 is CASSYSPGGNTEAFF. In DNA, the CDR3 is TGTGCCAGCAGTTACTCCCCCGGGGGAAACACTGAAGCTTTCTTT.

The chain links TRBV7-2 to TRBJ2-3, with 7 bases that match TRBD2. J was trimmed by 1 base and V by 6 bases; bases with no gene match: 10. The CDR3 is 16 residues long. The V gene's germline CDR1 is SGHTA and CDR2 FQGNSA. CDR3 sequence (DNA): TGTGCCAGCAGACTAGTTGGCGGGAGAGGCACAGATACGCAGTATTTT. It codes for CASRLVGGRGTDTQYF.

DNA of the CDR3: TGTGCCAGCAGGGAAGGGGGGGCCTATAATTCACCCCTCCACTTT. It encodes CASREGGAYNSPLHF. The chain is built from TRBV11-2 and TRBJ1-6; possibly TRBD1 for D (6 bases). This CDR3 is built from 15 residues. V lost 6 bases, J lost 2 bases, and 11 bases lay in between. Germline lookup yields CDR1 SGHAT and CDR2 FQNNGV. The variable domain in full, completed from reference TRBV11-2 and TRBJ1-6, reads EAGVAQSPRYKIIEKRQSVAFWCNPISGHATLYWYQQILGQGPKLLIQFQNNGVVDDSQLPKDRFSAERLKGVDSTLKIQPAKLEDSAVYLCASREGGAYNSPLHFGNGTRLTVT.

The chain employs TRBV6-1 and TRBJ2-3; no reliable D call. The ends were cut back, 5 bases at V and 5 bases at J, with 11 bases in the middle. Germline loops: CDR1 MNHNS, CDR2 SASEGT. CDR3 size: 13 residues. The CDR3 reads CASSLTQLDTQYF. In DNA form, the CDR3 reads TGTGCCAGCAGTTTGACCCAATTAGATACGCAGTATTTT.

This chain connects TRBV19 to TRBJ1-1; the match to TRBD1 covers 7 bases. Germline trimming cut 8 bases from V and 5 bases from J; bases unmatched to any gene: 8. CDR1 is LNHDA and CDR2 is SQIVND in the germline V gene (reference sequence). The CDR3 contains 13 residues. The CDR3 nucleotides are TGTGCCAGTCGTCAGGGGGTGGGTACTGAAGCTTTCTTT. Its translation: CASRQGVGTEAFF.

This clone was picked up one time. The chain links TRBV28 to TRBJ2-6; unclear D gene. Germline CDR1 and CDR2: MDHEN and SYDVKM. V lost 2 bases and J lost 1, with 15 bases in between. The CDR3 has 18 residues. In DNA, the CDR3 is TGTGCCAGCAGTTTAAGTTCGGGCAGGCGGTCTGGGGCCAACGTCCTGACTTTC. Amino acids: CASSLSSGRRSGANVLTF.

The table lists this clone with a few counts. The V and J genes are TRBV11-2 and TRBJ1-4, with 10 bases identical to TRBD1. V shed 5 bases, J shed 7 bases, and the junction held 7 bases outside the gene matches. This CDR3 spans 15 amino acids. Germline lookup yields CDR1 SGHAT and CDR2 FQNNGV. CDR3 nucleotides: TGTGCCAGCAGCGCCCGGGACAGGGGTTCTGAAAAACTGTTTTTT. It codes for CASSARDRGSEKLFF.

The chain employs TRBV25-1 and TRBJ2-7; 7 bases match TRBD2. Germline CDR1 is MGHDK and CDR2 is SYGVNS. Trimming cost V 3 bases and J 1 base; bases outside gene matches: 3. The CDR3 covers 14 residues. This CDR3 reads CASSERGGSYEQYF. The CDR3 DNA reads TGTGCCAGCAGTGAGCGCGGGGGTTCCTACGAGCAGTACTTC.

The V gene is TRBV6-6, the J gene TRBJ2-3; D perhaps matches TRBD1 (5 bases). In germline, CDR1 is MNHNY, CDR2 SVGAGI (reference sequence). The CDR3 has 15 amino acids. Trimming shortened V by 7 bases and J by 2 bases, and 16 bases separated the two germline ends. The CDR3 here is CASTHGADNTDTQYF. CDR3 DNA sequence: TGTGCCAGCACCCATGGGGCGGACAACACAGATACGCAGTATTTT.

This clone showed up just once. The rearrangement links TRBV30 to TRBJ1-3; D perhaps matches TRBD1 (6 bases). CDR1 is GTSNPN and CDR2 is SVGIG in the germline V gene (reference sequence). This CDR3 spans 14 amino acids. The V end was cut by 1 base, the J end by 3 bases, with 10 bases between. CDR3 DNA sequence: TGTGCCTGGAGTGAACAGGGAGGTGGAAACACCATATATTTT. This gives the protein CAWSEQGGGNTIYF. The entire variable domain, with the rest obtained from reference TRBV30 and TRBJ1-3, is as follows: SQTIHQWPATLVQPVGSPLSLECTVEGTSNPNLYWYRQAAGRGLQLLFYSVGIGQISSEVPQNLSASRPQDRQFILSSKKLLLSDSGFYLCAWSEQGGGNTIYFGEGSWLTVV.

The CDR3 here is CASSLGQVELSPLHF. CDR3 nucleotides: TGTGCCAGCAGCTTAGGACAGGTTGAACTGTCACCCCTCCACTTT. V and J are TRBV5-4 and TRBJ1-6, with 7 bases identical to TRBD1. The length of the CDR3 is 15 residues. J lost 10 bases, V lost 2 bases, and 9 bases had no gene match. CDR1 and CDR2 from the germline V gene are SGHNT and YYREEE (reference sequence).

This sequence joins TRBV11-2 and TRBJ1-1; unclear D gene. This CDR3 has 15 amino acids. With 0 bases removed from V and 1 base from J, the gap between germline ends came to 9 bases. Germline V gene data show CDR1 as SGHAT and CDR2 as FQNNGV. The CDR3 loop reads CASSLDRHRNTEAFF. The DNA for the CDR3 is TGTGCCAGCAGCTTAGATCGGCACAGGAACACTGAAGCTTTCTTT. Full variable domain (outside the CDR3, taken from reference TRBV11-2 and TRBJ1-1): EAGVAQSPRYKIIEKRQSVAFWCNPISGHATLYWYQQILGQGPKLLIQFQNNGVVDDSQLPKDRFSAERLKGVDSTLKIQPAKLEDSAVYLCASSLDRHRNTEAFFGQGTRLTVV.